This record covers a single TCR beta chain. Its antigen is as yet unknown. The naive CD8 population came from CD45RO-negative cells selected for CCR7, without terminally differentiated effector memory CD45RA+ cells. The data stem from a study of shared clonotypes between healthy human individuals. General study findings and limits: Unshared clonotypes carried lower generation probabilities than those common to all four donors.

The table came from immunoSEQ multiplex PCR; TCRdb's copy has only in-frame clones and leaves some out. The sample includes around 2,000,000 clones, just over 90% of them seen just once. The V and J ends lost 1 base and 2 bases respectively, with 10 bases between them. The CDR3 length is 15 residues. Germline lookup yields CDR1 LGHNT and CDR2 FRNRAP. The sample was naive CD8+ T cells from PBMCs. The sequence was collected from a man younger than 30 in good health. Some clones in this sample may be carry-over from other donors' samples. The chain is built from TRBV12-5 and TRBJ2-3, with D tentatively TRBD2 (6 bases). The CDR3 spells CASGLGGDSTDTQYF. CDR3 sequence (DNA): TGTGCTAGTGGTTTGGGGGGGGATTCCACAGATACGCAGTATTTT.